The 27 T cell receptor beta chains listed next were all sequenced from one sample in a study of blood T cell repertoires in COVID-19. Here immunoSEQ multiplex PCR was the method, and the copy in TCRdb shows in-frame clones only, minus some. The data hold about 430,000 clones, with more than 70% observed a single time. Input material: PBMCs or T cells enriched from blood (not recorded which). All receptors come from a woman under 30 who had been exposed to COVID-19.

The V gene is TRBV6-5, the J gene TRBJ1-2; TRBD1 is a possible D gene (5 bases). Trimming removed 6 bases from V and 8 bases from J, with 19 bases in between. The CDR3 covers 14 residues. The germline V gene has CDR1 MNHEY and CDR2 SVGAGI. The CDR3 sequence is CASSLGPRAEGYTF. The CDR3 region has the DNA TGTGCCAGCAGCCTGGGGCCAAGGGCGGAAGGCTACACCTTC.

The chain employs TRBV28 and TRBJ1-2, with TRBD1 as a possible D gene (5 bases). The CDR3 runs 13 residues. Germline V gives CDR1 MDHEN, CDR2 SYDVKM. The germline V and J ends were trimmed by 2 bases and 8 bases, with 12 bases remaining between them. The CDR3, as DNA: TGTGCCAGCAGTTTAGGAGCGGGGCCAGGCTACACCTTC. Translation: CASSLGAGPGYTF.

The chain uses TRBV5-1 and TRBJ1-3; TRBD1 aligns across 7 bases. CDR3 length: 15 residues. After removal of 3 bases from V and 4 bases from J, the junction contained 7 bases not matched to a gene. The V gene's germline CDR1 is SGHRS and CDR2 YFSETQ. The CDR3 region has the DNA TGCGCCAGCAGCTGGGCCACAGGGGAGGGAAACACCATATATTTT. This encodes CASSWATGEGNTIYF.

CDR3 coding DNA: TGTGCCAGCAGCCAAGTAGACTCGCTCTCCTACGAGCAGTACTTC. Protein: CASSQVDSLSYEQYF. V usage is TRBV3-1 (or the pseudogene TRBV3-2) and J usage is TRBJ2-7, with unresolved D. Germline assignment: CDR1 LGHDT and CDR2 YNNKEL (reference sequence). V lost 1 base to trimming and J lost 0 bases, with 10 bases between them. This CDR3 comprises 15 residues.

This chain's CDR3 is CASSSAIIEAGNTIYF. The CDR3 DNA sequence: TGTGCCAGCAGCTCCGCCATAATAGAAGCTGGAAACACCATATATTTT. This rearrangement joins TRBV13 to TRBJ1-3, with unresolved D. The CDR3 covers 16 residues. CDR1 PRHDT and CDR2 FYEKMQ come from the germline V gene (reference sequence). Trimming stripped 4 bases from V and 2 bases from J, with 15 bases between.

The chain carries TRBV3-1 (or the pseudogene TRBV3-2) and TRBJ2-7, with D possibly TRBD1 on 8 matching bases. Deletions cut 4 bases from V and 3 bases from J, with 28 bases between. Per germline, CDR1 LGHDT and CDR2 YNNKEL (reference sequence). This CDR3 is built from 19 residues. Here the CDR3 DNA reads TGTGCCAGCAGCCGAGGGTTCCAGGGACAGGTAAAGCGGGACTACGAGCAGTACTTC. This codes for CASSRGFQGQVKRDYEQYF.

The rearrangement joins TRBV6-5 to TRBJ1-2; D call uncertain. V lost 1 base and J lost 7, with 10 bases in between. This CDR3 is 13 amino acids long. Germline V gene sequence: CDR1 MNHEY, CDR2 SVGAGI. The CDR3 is CASSYLGPGGYTF. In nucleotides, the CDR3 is TGTGCCAGCAGTTACTTGGGCCCCGGTGGCTACACCTTC.

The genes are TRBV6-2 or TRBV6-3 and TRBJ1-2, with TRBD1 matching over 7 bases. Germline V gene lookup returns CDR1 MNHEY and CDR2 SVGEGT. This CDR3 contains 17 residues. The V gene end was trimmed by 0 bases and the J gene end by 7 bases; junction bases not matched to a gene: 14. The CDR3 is CASSYSDRVPLISGYTF. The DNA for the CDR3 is TGTGCCAGCAGTTACTCCGACAGGGTCCCTCTGATAAGTGGCTACACCTTC.

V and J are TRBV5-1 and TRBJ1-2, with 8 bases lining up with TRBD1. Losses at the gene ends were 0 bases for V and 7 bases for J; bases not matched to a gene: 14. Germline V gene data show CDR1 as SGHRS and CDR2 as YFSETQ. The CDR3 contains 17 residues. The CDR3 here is CASSLAGTGGSRSGYTF. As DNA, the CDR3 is TGCGCCAGCAGCTTGGCCGGAACAGGGGGTTCGAGAAGTGGCTACACCTTC.

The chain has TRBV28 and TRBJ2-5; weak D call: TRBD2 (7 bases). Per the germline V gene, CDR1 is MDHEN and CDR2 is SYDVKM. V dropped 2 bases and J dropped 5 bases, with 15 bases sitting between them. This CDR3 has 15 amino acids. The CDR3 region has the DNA TGTGCCAGCAGTTTAGTGGGGGGGCCTGGGGAGACCCAGTACTTC. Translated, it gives CASSLVGGPGETQYF.

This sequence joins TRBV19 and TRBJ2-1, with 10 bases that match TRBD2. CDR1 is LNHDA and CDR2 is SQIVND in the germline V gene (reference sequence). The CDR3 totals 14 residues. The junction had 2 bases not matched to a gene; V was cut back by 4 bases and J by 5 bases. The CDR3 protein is CASSTSGSNNEQFF. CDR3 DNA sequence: TGTGCCAGTAGTACTAGCGGGAGTAACAATGAGCAGTTCTTC.

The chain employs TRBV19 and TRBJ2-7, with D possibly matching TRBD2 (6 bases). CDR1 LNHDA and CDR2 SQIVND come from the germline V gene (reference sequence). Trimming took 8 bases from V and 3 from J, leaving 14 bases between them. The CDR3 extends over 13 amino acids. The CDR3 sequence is CASGLGLYYEQYF. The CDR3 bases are TGTGCCAGTGGACTGGGACTTTACTACGAGCAGTACTTC.

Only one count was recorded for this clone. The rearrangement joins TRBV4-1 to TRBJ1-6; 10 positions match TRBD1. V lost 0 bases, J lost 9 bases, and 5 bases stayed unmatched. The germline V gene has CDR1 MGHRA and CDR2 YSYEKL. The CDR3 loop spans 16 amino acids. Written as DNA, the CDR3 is TGCGCCAGCAGCCAAGAGTACGACAGGGGGCGTTCACCCCTCCACTTT. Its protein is CASSQEYDRGRSPLHF.

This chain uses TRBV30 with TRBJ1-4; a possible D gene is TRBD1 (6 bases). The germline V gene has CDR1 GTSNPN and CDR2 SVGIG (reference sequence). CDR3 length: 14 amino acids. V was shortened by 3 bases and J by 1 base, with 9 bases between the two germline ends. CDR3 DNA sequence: TGTGCCTGGAGGAGGGGGTTAACTAATGAAAAACTGTTTTTT. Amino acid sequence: CAWRRGLTNEKLFF.

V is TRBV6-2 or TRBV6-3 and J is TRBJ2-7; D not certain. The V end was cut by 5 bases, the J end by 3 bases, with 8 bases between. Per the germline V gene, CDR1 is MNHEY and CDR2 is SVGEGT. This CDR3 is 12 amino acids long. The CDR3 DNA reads TGTGCCAGCAGTGAGGTTCACTACGAGCAGTACTTC. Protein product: CASSEVHYEQYF.

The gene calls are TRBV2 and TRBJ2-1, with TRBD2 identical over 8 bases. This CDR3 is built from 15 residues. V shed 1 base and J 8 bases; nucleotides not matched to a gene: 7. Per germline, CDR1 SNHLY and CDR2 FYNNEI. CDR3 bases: TGTGCCAGCAGTGAAGGAGCGGGAGCATGGTATGAGCAGTTCTTC. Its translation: CASSEGAGAWYEQFF.

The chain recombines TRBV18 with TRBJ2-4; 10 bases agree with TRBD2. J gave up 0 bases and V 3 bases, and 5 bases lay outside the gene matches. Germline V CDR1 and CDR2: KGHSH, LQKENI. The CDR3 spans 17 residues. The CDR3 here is CASSPLLAGVAKNIQYF. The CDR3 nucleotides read TGTGCCAGCTCACCTCTTCTAGCGGGGGTAGCCAAAAACATTCAGTACTTC.

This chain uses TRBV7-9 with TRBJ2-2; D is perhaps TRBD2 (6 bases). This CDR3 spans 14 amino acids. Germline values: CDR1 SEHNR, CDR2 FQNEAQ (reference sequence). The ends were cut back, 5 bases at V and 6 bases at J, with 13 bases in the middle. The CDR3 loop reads CASSLGGAPGELFF. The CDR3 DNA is TGTGCCAGCAGCCTTGGCGGGGCCCCCGGGGAGCTGTTTTTT.

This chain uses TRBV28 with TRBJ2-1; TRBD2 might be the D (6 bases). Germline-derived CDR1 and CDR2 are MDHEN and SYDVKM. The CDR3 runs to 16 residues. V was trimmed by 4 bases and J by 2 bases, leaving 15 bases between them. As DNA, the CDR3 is TGTGCCAGCAGTTCTAGGAGGGCCGTCACCTACAATGAGCAGTTCTTC. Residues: CASSSRRAVTYNEQFF.

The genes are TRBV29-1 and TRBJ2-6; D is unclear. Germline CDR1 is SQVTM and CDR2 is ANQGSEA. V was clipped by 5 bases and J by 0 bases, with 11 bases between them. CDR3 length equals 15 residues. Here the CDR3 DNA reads TGCAGCGTTCGGAGCGTTAACTCTGGGGCCAACGTCCTGACTTTC. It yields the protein CSVRSVNSGANVLTF.

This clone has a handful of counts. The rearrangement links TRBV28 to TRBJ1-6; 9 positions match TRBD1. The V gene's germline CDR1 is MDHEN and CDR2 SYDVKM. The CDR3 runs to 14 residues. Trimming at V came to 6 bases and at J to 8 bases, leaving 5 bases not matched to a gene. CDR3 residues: CASRYDRGDSPLHF. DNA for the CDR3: TGTGCCAGCAGATATGACAGGGGGGATTCACCCCTCCACTTT.

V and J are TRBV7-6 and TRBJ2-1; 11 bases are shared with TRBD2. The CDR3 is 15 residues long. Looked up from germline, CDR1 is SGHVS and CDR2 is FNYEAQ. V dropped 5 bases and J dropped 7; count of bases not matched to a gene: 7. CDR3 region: CASSPLAGGFNEQFF. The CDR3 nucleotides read TGTGCCAGCAGCCCTCTAGCGGGGGGTTTTAATGAGCAGTTCTTC. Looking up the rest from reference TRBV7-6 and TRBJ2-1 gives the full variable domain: GAGVSQSPRYKVTKRGQDVALRCDPISGHVSLYWYRQALGQGPEFLTYFNYEAQQDKSGLPNDRFSAERPEGSISTLTIQRTEQRDSAMYRCASSPLAGGFNEQFFGPGTRLTVL.

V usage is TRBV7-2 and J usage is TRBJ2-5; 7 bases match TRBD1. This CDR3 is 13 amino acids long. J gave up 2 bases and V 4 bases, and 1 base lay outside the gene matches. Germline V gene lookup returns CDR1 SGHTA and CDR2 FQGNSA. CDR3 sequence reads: CASSSRGQETQYF. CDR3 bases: TGTGCCAGCAGCTCCAGGGGGCAAGAGACCCAGTACTTC. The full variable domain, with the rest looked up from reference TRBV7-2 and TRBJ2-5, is GAGVSQSPSNKVTEKGKDVELRCDPISGHTALYWYRQSLGQGLEFLIYFQGNSAPDKSGLPSDRFSAERTGGSVSTLTIQRTQQEDSAVYLCASSSRGQETQYFGPGTRLLVL.

This CDR3 is CASSLVLREAENEQYF. The CDR3 bases are TGTGCCAGCAGTTTAGTTTTGCGGGAGGCCGAAAACGAGCAGTACTTC. V is TRBV28 and J is TRBJ2-7; TRBD2 agrees at 8 bases. CDR1 and CDR2 (germline): MDHEN, SYDVKM. V lost 2 bases, J lost 5 bases, and 11 bases stayed unmatched. This CDR3 contains 16 residues.

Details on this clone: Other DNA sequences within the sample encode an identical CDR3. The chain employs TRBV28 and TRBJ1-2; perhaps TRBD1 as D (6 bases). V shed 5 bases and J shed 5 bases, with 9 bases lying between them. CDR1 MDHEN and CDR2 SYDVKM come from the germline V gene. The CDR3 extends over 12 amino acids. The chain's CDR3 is CASSLQGYGYTF. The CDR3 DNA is TGTGCCAGCAGTCTACAGGGTTATGGCTACACCTTC.

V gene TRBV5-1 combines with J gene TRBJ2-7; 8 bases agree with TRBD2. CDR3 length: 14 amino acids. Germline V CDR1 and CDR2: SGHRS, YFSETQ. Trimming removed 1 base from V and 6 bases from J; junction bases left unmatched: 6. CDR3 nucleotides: TGCGCCAGCAGCTTGAGCGGGGGCCCTCTCGAGCAGTACTTC. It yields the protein CASSLSGGPLEQYF.

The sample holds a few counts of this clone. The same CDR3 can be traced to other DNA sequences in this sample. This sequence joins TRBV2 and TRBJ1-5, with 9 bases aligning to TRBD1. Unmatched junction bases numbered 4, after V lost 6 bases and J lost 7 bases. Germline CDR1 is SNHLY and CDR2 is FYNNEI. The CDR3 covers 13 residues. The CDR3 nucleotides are TGTGCCAGCAGGGACAGGGGCAGCCAGCCCCAGCATTTT. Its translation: CASRDRGSQPQHF. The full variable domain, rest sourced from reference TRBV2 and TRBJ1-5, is EPEVTQTPSHQVTQMGQEVILRCVPISNHLYFYWYRQILGQKVEFLVSFYNNEISEKSEIFDDQFSVERPDGSNFTLKIRSTKLEDSAMYFCASRDRGSQPQHFGDGTRLSIL.